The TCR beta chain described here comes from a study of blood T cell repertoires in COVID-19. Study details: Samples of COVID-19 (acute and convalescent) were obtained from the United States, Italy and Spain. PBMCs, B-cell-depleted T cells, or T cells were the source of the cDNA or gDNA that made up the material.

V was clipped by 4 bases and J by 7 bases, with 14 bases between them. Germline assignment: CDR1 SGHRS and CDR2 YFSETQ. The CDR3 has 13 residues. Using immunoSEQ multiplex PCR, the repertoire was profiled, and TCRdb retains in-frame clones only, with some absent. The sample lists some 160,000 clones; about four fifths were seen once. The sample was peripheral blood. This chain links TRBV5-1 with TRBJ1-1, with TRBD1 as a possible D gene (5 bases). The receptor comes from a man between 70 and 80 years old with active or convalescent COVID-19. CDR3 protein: CASSQGMNSEAFF. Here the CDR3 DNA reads TGCGCCAGCAGCCAGGGCATGAATAGTGAAGCTTTCTTT.